This T cell receptor beta chain appears in the sequencing data of a study of CD8 T cells in Susac syndrome. This clonotype was recorded only once. Reverse transcription of 0.5 to 1 ug RNA was carried out with random hexamers. Amplification of TCR beta CDR3 by immunoSEQ multiplex PCR spanned 54 Vbeta and 13 Jbeta. TCRdb fed the immunoSEQ multiplex PCR reads into MiXCR, producing one record per CDR3 protein. The sample yields about 300,000 distinct CDR3 sequences, 75% to 90% seen once. The sequence was obtained from a human donor with multiple sclerosis. Sequenced: CD8+ T cells from PBMCs.

The CDR3 region is CASSTGLAASDTQYF. CDR3 nucleotide sequence: TGTGCCAGCAGCACCGGACTAGCGGCCTCCGATACGCAGTATTTT. V and J are TRBV9 and TRBJ2-3, with 10 positions matching TRBD2. Germline lookup yields CDR1 SGDLS and CDR2 YYNGEE. With V trimmed by 4 bases and J by 6 bases, 8 bases remained unmatched. The CDR3 has 15 residues.